The present entry profiles one T cell receptor beta chain with its context. The CDR3 has 15 amino acids. After removal of 3 bases from V and 4 bases from J, the junction contained 3 bases not matched to a gene. Germline V lookup: CDR1 MNHNY, CDR2 SVGAGI (reference sequence). The sample belongs to a study of blood T cell repertoires in COVID-19. Produced via immunoSEQ multiplex PCR; TCRdb's table is partial and in-frame only. The data show around 170,000 clones, roughly 81% seen once. The V and J genes are TRBV6-6 and TRBJ2-2; 9 bases fit TRBD2. The TCR comes from a woman at least 80 years old with COVID-19, enrolled during active disease. The sample was peripheral blood. As DNA, the CDR3 is TGTGCCAGCAGTTATATTAGCGGGAGCACCGGGGAGCTGTTTTTT. Translated: CASSYISGSTGELFF.